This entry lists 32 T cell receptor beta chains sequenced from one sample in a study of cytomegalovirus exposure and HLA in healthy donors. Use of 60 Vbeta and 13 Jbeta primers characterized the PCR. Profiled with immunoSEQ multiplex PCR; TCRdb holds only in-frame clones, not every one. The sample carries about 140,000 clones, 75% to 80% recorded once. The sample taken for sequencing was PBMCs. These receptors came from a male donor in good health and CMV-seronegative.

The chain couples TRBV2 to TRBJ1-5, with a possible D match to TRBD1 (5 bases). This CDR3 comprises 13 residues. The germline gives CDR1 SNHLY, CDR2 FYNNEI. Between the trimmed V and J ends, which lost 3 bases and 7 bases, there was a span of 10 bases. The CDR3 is CASSEGQAQPQHF. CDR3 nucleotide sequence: TGTGCCAGCAGTGAGGGGCAGGCCCAGCCCCAGCATTTT.

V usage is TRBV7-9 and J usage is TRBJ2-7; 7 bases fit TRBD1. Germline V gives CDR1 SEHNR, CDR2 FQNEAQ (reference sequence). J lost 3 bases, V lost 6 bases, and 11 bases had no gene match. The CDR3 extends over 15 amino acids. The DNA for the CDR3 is TGTGCCAGCAGTTTCCCCCCGACAGGGAACTACGAGCAGTACTTC. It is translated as CASSFPPTGNYEQYF.

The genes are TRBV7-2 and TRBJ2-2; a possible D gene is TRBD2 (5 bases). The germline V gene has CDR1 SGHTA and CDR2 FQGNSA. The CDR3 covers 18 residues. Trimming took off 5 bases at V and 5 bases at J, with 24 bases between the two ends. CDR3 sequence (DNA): TGTGCCAGCAGCACCGAAAGGCGGGCGACACTGAGAACCGGGGAGCTGTTTTTT. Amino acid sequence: CASSTERRATLRTGELFF.

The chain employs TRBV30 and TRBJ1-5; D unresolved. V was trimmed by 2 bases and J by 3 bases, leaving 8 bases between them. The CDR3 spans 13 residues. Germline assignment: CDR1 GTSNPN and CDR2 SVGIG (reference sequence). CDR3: CAWSREDNQPQHF. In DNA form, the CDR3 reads TGTGCCTGGAGTAGGGAGGACAATCAGCCCCAGCATTTT.

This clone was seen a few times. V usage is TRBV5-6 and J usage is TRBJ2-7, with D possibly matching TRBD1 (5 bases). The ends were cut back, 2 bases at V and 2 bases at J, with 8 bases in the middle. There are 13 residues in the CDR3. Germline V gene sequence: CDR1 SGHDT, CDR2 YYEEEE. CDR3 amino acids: CASSFRQTYEQYF. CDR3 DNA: TGTGCCAGCAGCTTTCGACAGACCTACGAGCAGTACTTC.

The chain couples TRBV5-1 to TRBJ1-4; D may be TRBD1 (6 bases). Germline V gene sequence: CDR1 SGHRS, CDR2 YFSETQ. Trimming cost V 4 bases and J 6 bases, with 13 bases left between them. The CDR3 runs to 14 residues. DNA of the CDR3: TGCGCCAGCAGCCTCAGGGGAGGGGATGAAAAACTGTTTTTT. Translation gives CASSLRGGDEKLFF.

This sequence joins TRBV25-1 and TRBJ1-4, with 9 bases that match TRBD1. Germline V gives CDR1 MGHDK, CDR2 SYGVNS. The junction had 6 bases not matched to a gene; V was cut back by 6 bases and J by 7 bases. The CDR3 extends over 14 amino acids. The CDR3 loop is CASSAGQGAEKLFF. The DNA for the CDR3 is TGTGCCAGCAGCGCGGGACAGGGCGCTGAAAAACTGTTTTTT.

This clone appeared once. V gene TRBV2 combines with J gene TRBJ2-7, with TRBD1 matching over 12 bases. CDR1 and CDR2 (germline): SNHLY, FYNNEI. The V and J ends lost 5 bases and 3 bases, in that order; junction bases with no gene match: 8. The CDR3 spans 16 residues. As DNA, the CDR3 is TGTGCCAGCAGTCCTACCGGGACAGGGGGCGTCTACGAGCAGTACTTC. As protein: CASSPTGTGGVYEQYF.

The chain's CDR3 is CASSPGTSGVQDTQYF. As DNA, the CDR3 is TGCGCCAGCAGCCCCGGGACTAGCGGGGTTCAAGATACGCAGTATTTT. The rearrangement joins TRBV5-1 to TRBJ2-3, with TRBD2 identical over 13 bases. Losses at the gene ends were 4 bases for V and 5 bases for J; bases not matched to a gene: 7. In germline, CDR1 is SGHRS, CDR2 YFSETQ. The CDR3 has 16 residues.

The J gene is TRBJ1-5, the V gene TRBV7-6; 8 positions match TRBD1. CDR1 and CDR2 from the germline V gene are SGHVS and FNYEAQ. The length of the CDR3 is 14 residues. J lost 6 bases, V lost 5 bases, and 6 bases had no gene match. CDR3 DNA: TGTGCCAGCAGCCCTGACAGGGGTGGTCAGCCCCAGCATTTT. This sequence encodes CASSPDRGGQPQHF.

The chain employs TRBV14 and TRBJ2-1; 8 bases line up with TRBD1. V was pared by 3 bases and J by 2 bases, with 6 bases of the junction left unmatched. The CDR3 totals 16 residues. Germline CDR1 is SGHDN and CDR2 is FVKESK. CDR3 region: CASSQNRDRPYNEQFF. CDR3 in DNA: TGTGCCAGCAGCCAGAACCGGGACAGGCCCTACAATGAGCAGTTCTTC.

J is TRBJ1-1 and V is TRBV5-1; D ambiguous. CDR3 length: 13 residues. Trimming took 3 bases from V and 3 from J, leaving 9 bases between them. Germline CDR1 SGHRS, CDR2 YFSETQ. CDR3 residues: CASSWKRDTEAFF. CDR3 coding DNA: TGCGCCAGCAGCTGGAAGAGGGACACTGAAGCTTTCTTT.

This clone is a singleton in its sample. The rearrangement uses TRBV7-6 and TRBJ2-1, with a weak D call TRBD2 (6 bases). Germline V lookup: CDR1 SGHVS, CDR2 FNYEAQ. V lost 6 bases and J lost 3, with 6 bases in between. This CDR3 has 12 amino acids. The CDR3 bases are TGTGCCAGCAGGGGAGGCTACAATGAGCAGTTCTTC. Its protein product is CASRGGYNEQFF.

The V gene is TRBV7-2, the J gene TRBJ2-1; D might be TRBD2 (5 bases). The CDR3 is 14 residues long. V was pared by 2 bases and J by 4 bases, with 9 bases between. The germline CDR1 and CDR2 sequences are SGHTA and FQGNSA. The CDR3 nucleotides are TGTGCCAGCAGCTTAATGGGAGAATACAATGAGCAGTTCTTC. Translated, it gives CASSLMGEYNEQFF. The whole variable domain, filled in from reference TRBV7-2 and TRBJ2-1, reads GAGVSQSPSNKVTEKGKDVELRCDPISGHTALYWYRQSLGQGLEFLIYFQGNSAPDKSGLPSDRFSAERTGGSVSTLTIQRTQQEDSAVYLCASSLMGEYNEQFFGPGTRLTVL.

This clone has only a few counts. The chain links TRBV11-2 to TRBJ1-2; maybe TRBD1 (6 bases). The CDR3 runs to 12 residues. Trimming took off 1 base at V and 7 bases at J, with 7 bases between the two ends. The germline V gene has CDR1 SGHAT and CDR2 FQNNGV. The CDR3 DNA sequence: TGTGCCAGCAGCTTAGGGGGGCGTGGCTACACCTTC. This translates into CASSLGGRGYTF.

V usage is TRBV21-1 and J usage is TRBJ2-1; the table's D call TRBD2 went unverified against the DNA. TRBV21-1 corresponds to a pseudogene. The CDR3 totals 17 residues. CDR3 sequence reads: CASSKAPPAGGYNEQFF. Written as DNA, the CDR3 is TGTGCCAGCAGCAAAGCACCCCCCGCGGGGGGGTACAATGAGCAGTTCTTC.

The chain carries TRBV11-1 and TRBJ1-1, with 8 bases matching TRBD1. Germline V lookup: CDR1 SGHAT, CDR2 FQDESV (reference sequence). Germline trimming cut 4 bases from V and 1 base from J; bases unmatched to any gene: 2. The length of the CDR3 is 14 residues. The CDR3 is CASSSDRGNTEAFF. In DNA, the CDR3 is TGTGCCAGCAGCTCCGACAGGGGGAACACTGAAGCTTTCTTT.

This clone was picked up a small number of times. CDR3 sequence: CASSQDSAGEYTDTQYF. CDR3 nucleotides: TGCGCCAGCAGCCAAGACTCAGCGGGGGAGTACACAGATACGCAGTATTTT. The rearrangement links TRBV4-3 to TRBJ2-3, with 8 positions matching TRBD2. CDR3 length: 17 amino acids. The V gene's germline CDR1 is LGHNA and CDR2 YSLEER. Germline trimming cut 0 bases from V and 2 bases from J; bases unmatched to any gene: 7.

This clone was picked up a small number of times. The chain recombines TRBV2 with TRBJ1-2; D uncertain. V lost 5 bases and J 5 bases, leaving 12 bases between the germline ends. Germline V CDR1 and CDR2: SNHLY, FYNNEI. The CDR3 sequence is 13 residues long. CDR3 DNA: TGTGCCAGCAGTCGCGGCGAGGATTATGGCTACACCTTC. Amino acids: CASSRGEDYGYTF.

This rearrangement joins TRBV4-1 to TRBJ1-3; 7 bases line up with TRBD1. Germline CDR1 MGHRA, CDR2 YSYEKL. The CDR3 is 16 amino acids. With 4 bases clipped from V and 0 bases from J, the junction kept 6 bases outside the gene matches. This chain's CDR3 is CASSPGQLSSGNTIYF. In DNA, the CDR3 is TGCGCCAGCAGCCCGGGACAGTTGAGCTCTGGAAACACCATATATTTT.

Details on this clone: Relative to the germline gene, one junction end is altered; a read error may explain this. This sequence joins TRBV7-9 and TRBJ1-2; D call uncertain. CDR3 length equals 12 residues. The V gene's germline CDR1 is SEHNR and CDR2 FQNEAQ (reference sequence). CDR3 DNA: TGTTCCAGCAGCGGGAGTGGCTATGGCTACACCTTC. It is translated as CSSSGSGYGYTF.

Here the CDR3 DNA reads TGTGCCTGGAGTTCCCTTCACAGGGCCCAACCTGAAGCTTTCTTT. Amino acids: CAWSSLHRAQPEAFF. The chain has TRBV30 and TRBJ1-1, with TRBD1 as a possible D gene (6 bases). V was pared by 2 bases and J by 6 bases, with 19 bases between. CDR3 length equals 15 residues. CDR1 is GTSNPN and CDR2 is SVGIG in the germline V gene (reference sequence).

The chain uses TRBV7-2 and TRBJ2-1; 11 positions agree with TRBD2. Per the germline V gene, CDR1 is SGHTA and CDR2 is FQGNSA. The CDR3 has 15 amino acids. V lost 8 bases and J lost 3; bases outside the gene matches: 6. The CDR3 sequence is CASRRLAGNYNEQFF. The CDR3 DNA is TGTGCCAGCCGACGACTAGCGGGGAACTACAATGAGCAGTTCTTC.

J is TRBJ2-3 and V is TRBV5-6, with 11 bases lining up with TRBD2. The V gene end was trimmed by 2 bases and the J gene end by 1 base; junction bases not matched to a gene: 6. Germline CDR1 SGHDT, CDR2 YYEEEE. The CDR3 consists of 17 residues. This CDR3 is CASSLTSGGRGTDTQYF. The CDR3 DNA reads TGTGCCAGCAGCTTAACTAGCGGGGGCCGGGGCACAGATACGCAGTATTTT.

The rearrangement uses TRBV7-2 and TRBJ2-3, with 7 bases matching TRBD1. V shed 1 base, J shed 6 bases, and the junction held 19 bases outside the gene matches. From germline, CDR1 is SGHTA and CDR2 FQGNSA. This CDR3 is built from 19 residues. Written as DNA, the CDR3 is TGTGCCAGCAGCTTAGAGGGGGCGTCGGGCGGGCCCCTCGGGGATACGCAGTATTTT. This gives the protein CASSLEGASGGPLGDTQYF.

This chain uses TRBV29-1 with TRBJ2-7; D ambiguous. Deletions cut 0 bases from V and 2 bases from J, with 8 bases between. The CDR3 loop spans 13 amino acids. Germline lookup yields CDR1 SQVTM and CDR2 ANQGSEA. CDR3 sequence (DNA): TGCAGCGTTGAAGATCTAGTTACCTACGAGCAGTACTTC. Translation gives CSVEDLVTYEQYF.

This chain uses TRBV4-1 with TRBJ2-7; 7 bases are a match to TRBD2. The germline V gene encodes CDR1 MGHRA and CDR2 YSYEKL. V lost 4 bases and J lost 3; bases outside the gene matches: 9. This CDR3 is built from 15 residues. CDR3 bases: TGCGCCAGCAGCCGGGTACTTGGGAGGGACTACGAGCAGTACTTC. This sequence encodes CASSRVLGRDYEQYF.

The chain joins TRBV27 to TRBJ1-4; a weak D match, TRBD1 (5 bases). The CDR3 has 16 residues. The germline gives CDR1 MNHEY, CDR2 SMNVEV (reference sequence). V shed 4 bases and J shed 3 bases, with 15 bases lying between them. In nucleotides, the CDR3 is TGTGCCAGCAGTTCCAGAACACAGGAACCTAATGAAAAACTGTTTTTT. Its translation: CASSSRTQEPNEKLFF.

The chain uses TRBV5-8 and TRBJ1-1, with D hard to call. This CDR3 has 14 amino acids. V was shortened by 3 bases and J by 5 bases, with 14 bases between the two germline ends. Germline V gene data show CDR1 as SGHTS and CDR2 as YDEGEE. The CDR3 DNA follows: TGTGCCAGCAGCTACGGAGTGATGGATACTGAAGCTTTCTTT. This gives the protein CASSYGVMDTEAFF. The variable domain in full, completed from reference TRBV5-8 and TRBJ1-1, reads EAGVTQSPTHLIKTRGQQATLRCSPISGHTSVYWYQQALGLGLQFLLWYDEGEERNRGNFPPRFSGRQFPNYSSELNVNALELEDSALYLCASSYGVMDTEAFFGQGTRLTVV.

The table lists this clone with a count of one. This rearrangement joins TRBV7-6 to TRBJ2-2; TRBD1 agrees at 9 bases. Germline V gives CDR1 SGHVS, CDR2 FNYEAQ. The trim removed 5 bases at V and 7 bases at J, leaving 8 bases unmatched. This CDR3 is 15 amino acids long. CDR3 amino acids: CASSLWTGEGGELFF. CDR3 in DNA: TGTGCCAGCAGCCTATGGACAGGGGAGGGCGGGGAGCTGTTTTTT.

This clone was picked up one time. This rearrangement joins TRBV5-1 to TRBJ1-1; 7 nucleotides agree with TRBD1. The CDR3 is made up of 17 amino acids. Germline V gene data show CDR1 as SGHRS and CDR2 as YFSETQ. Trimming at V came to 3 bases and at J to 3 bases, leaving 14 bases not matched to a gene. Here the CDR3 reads CASSSGTAAGGDTEAFF. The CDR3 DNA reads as TGCGCCAGCAGCTCCGGGACAGCCGCCGGGGGGGACACTGAAGCTTTCTTT.

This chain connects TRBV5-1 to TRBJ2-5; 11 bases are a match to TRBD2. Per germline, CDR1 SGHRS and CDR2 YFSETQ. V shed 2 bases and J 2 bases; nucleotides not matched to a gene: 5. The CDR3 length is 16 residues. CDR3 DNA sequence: TGCGCCAGCAGCTTCCTAGCGGGGGGTCGGCAAGAGACCCAGTACTTC. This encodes CASSFLAGGRQETQYF.